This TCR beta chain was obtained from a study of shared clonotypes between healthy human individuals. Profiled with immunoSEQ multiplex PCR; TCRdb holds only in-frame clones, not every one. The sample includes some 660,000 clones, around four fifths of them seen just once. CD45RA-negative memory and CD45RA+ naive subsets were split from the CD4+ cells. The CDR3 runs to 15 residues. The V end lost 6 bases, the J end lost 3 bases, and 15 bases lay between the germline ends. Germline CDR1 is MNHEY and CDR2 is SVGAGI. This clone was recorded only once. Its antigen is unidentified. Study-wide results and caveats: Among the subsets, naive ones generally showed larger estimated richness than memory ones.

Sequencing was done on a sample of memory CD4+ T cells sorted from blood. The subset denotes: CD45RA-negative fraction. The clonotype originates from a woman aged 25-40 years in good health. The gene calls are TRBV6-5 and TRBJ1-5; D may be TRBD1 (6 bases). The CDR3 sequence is CASSRGGGDNQPQHF. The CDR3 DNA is TGTGCCAGCAGCCGCGGGGGCGGGGACAATCAGCCCCAGCATTTT.